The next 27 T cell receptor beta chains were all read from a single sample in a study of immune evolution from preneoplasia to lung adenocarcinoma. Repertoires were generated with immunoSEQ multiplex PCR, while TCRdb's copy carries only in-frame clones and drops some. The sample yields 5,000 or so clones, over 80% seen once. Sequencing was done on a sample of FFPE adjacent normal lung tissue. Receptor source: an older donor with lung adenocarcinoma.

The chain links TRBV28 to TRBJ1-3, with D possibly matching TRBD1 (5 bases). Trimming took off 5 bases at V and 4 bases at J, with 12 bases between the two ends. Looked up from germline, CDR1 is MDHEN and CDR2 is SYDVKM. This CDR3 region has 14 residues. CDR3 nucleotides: TGTGCCAGCAGTCCTCCGACAGTAGGAAACACCATATATTTT. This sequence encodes CASSPPTVGNTIYF.

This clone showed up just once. The CDR3 is CASEQVNYGYTF. The DNA for the CDR3 is TGTGCCAGTGAACAGGTTAACTATGGCTACACCTTC. V and J are TRBV25-1 and TRBJ1-2, with D tentatively TRBD1 (5 bases). The CDR3 has 12 residues. The V end was cut by 9 bases, the J end by 1 base, with 9 bases between. Germline-derived CDR1 and CDR2 are MGHDK and SYGVNS.

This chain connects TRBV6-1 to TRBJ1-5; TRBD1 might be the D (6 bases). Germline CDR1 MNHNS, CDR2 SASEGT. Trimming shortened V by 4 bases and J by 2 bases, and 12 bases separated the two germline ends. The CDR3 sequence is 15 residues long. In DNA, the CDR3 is TGTGCCAGCAGTGGACAGGACGAGGGCAATCAGCCCCAGCATTTT. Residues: CASSGQDEGNQPQHF.

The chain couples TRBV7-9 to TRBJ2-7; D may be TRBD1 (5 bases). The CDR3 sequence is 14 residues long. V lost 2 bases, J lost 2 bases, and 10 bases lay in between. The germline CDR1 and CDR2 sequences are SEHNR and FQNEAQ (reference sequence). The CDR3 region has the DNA TGTGCCAGCAGCTTATCACAGGCGGCCTACGAGCAGTACTTC. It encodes CASSLSQAAYEQYF.

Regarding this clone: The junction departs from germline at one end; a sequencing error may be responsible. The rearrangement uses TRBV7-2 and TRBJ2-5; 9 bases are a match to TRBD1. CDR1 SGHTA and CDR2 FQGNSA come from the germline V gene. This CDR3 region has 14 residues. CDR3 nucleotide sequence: TGTGCCAGCAGCTTAGCGGCCTGGGACAGGGATCTTGACTTC. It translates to CASSLAAWDRDLDF.

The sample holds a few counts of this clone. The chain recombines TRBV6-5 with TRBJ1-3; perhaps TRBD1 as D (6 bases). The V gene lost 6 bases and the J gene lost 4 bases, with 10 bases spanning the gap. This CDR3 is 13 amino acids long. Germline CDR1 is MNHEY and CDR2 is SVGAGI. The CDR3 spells CASRRTVGNTIYF. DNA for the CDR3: TGTGCCAGCAGGAGGACAGTGGGAAACACCATATATTTT.

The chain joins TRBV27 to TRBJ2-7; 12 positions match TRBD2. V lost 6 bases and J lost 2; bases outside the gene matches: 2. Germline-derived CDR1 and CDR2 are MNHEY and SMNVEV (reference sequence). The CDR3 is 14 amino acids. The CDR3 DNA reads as TGTGCCAGCAGGAGGACTAGCGGGGCCTACGAGCAGTACTTC. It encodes CASRRTSGAYEQYF.

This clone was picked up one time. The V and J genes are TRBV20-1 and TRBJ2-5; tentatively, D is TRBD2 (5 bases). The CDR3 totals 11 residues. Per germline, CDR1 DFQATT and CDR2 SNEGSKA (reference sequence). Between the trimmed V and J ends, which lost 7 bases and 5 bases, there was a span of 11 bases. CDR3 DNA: TGCAGTGTGGGCGGGCAGGAGACCCAGTACTTC. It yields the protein CSVGGQETQYF.

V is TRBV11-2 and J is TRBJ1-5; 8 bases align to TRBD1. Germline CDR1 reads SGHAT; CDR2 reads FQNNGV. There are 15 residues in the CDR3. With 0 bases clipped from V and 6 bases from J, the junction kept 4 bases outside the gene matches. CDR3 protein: CASSLDQGAGQPQHF. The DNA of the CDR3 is TGTGCCAGCAGCTTAGATCAGGGGGCAGGTCAGCCCCAGCATTTT.

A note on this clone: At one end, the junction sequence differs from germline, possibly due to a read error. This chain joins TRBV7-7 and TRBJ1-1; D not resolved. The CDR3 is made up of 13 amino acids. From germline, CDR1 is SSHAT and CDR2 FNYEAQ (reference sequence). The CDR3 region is CASSSGLNTEAFF. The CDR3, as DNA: TGTGCTAGCAGCTCTGGTCTGAACACTGAAGCTTTCTTT. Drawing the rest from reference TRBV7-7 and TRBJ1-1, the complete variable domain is GAGVSQSPRYKVTKRGQDVTLRCDPISSHATLYWYQQALGQGPEFLTYFNYEAQPDKSGLPSDRFSAERPEGSISTLTIQRTEQRDSAMYRCASSSGLNTEAFFGQGTRLTVV.

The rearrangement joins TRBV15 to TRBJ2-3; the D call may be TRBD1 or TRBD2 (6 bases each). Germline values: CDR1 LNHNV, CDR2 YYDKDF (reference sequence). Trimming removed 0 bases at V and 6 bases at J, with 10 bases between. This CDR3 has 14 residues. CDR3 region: CATSREGGSDTQYF. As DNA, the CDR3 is TGTGCCACCAGCAGAGAAGGGGGGAGCGATACGCAGTATTTT.

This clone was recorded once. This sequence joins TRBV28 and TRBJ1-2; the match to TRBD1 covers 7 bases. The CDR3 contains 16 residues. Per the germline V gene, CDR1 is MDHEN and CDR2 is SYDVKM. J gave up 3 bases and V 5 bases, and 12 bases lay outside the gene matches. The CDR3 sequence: CASSQHGQDNYYGYTF. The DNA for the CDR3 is TGTGCCAGCAGTCAACATGGACAGGATAATTACTATGGCTACACCTTC.

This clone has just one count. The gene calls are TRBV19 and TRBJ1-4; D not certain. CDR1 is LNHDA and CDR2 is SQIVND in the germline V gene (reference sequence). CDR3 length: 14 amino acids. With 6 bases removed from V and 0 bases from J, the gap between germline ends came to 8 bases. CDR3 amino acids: CASRRRATNEKLFF. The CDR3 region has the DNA TGTGCCAGTAGACGTCGGGCAACTAATGAAAAACTGTTTTTT.

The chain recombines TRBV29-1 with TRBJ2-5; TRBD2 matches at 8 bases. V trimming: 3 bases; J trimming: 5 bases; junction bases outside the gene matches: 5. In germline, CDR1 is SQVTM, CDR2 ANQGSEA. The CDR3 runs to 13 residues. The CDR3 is CSVEDPGGETQYF. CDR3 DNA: TGCAGCGTTGAGGACCCGGGGGGGGAGACCCAGTACTTC.

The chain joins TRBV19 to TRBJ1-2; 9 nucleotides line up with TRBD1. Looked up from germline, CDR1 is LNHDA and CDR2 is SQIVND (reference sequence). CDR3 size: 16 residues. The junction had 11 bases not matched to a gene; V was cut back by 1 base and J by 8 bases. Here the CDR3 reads CASSIVGQTGGDGYTF. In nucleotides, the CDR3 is TGTGCCAGTAGTATAGTCGGCCAAACAGGGGGCGACGGCTACACCTTC.

The CDR3 DNA reads TGCGCCAGCAGCTTGGAGGGACAGATTAACTATGGCTACACCTTC. It is translated as CASSLEGQINYGYTF. The rearrangement uses TRBV5-1 and TRBJ1-2, with 7 bases identical to TRBD1. This CDR3 is 15 amino acids long. CDR1 is SGHRS and CDR2 is YFSETQ in the germline V gene. The J segment lost 1 base and the V segment lost 0 bases, leaving 3 bases of the junction unmatched. Full variable domain (rest looked up from reference TRBV5-1 and TRBJ1-2): KAGVTQTPRYLIKTRGQQVTLSCSPISGHRSVSWYQQTPGQGLQFLFEYFSETQRNKGNFPGRFSGRQFSNSRSEMNVSTLELGDSALYLCASSLEGQINYGYTFGSGTRLTVV.

The CDR3 sequence is CASSDGDNTEAFF. DNA for the CDR3: TGTGCCAGCAGTGATGGGGACAACACTGAAGCTTTCTTT. The chain has TRBV6-1 and TRBJ1-1, with a tentative D call TRBD1 (5 bases). CDR1 and CDR2 from the germline V gene are MNHNS and SASEGT. The V and J ends lost 3 bases and 2 bases respectively, with 7 bases between them. This CDR3 comprises 13 residues.

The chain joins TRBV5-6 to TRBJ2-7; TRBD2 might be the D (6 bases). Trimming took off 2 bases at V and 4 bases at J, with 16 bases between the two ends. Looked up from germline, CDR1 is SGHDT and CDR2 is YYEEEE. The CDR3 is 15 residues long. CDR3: CASSLSASVRYEQYF. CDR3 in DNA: TGTGCCAGCAGCTTATCGGCTAGCGTAAGGTACGAGCAGTACTTC.

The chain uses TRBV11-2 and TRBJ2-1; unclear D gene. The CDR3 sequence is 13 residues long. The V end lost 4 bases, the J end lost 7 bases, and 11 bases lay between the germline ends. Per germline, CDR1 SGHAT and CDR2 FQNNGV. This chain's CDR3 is CASSSPEPNEQFF. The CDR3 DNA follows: TGTGCCAGCAGCTCCCCCGAACCGAATGAGCAGTTCTTC.

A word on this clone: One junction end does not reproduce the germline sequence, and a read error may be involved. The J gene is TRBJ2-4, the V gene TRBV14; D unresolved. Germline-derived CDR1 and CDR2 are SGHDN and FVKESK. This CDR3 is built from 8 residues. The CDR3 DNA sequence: TGTGCCAGCAGCCAAGTGAACTTC. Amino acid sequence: CASSQVNF.

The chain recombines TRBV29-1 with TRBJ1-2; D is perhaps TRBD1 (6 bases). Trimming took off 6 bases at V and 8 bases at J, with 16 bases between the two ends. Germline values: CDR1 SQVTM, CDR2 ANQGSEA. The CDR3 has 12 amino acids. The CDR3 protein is CSVAQGEWGYTF. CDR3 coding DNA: TGCAGCGTCGCACAGGGAGAGTGGGGCTACACCTTC.

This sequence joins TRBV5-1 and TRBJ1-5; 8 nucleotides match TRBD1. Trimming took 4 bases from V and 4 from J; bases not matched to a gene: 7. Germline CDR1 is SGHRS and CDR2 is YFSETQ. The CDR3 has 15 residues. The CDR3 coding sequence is TGCGCCAGCAGCATCCACAGGGGGGTAAATCAGCCCCAGCATTTT. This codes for CASSIHRGVNQPQHF.

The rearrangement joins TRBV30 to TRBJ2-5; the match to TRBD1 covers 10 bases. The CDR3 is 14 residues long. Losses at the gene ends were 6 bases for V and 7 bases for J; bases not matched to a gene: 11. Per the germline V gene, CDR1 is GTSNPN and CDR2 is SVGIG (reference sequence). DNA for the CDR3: TGTGCCTGCCGGGACAGGGGCTCCCAGTTGACCCAGTACTTC. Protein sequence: CACRDRGSQLTQYF. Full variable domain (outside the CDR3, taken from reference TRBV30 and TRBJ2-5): SQTIHQWPATLVQPVGSPLSLECTVEGTSNPNLYWYRQAAGRGLQLLFYSVGIGQISSEVPQNLSASRPQDRQFILSSKKLLLSDSGFYLCACRDRGSQLTQYFGPGTRLLVL.

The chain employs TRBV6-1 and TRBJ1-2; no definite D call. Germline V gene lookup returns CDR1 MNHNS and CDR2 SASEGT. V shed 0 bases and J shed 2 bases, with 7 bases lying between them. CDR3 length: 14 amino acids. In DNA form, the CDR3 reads TGTGCCAGCAGTGAAGCCACAGACAACTATGGCTACACCTTC. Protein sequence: CASSEATDNYGYTF.

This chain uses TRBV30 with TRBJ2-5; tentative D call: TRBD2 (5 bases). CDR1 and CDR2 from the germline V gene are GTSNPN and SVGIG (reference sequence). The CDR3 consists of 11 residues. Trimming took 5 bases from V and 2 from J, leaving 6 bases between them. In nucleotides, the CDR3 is TGTGCCTGGTCGGGGCAAGAGACCCAGTACTTC. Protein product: CAWSGQETQYF.

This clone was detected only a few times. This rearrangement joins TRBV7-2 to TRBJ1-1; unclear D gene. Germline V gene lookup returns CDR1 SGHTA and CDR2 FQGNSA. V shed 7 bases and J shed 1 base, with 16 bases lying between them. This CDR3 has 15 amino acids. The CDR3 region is CASTRVRQENTEAFF. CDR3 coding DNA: TGTGCCAGCACAAGAGTTCGGCAGGAGAACACTGAAGCTTTCTTT.

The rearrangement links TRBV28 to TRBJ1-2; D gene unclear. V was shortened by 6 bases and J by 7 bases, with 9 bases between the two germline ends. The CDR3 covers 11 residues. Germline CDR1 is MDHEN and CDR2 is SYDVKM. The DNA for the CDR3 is TGTGCCAGCAGCTCGCTTTCTGGCTACACCTTC. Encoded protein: CASSSLSGYTF.